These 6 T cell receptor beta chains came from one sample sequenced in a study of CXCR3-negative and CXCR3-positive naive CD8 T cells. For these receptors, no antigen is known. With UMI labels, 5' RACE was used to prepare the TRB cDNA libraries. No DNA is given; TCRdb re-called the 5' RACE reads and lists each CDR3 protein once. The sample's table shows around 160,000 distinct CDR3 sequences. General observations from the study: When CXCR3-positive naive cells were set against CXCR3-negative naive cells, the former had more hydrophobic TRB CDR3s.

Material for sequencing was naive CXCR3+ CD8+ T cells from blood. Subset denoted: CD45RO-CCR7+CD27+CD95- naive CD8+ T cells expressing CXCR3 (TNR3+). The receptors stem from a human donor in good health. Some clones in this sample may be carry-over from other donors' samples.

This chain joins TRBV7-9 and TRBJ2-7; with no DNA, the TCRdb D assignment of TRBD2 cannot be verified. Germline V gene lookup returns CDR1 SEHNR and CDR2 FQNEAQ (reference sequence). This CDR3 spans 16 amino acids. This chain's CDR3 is CASRPGLADITYEQYF.

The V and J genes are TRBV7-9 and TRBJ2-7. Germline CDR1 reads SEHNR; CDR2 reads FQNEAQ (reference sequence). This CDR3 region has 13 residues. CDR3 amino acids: CASSDQSSYEQYF.

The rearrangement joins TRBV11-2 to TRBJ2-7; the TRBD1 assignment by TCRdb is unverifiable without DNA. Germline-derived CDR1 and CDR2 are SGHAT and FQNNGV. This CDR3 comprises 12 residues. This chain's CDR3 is CASSFGQDEQYF.

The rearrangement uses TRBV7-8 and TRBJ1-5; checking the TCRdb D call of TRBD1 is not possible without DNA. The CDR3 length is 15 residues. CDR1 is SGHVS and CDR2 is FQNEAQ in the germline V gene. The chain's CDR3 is CASSQVGGSNQPQHF. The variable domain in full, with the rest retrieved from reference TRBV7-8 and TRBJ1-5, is GAGVSQSPRYKVAKRGQDVALRCDPISGHVSLFWYQQALGQGPEFLTYFQNEAQLDKSGLPSDRFFAERPEGSVSTLKIQRTQQEDSAVYLCASSQVGGSNQPQHFGDGTRLSIL.

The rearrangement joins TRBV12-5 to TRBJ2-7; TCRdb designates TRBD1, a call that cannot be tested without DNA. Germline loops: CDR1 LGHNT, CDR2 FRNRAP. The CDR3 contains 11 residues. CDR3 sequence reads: CASRSYYEQYF.

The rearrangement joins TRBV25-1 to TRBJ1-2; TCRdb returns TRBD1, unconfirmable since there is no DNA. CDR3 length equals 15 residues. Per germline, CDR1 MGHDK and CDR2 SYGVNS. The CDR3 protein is CASSEYRDSYYGYTF.